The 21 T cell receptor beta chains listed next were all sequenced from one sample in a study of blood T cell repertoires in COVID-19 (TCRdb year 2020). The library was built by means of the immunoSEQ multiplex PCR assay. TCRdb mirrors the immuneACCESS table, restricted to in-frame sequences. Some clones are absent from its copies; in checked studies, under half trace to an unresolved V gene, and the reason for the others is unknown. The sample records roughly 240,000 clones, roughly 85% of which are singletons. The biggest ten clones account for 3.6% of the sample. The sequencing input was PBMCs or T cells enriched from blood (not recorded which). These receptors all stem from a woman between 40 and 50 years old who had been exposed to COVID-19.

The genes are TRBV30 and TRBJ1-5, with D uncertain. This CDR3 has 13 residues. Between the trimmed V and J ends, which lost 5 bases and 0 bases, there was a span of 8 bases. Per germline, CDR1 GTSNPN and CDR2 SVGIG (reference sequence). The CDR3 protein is CAWATDSNQPQHF. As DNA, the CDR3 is TGTGCCTGGGCCACAGATAGCAATCAGCCCCAGCATTTT.

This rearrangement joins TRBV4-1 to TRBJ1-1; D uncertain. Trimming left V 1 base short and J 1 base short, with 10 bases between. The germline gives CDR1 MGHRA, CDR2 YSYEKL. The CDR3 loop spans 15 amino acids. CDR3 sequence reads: CASSQAGGRNTEAFF. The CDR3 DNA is TGCGCCAGCAGCCAAGCTGGAGGGAGGAACACTGAAGCTTTCTTT.

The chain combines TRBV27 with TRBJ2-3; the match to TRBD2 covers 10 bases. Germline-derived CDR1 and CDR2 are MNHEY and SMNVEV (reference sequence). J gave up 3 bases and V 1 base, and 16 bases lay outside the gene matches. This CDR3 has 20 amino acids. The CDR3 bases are TGTGCCAGCAGTTTATTTCCCCGGACTAGCGGCCATATGAAGACAGATACGCAGTATTTT. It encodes CASSLFPRTSGHMKTDTQYF.

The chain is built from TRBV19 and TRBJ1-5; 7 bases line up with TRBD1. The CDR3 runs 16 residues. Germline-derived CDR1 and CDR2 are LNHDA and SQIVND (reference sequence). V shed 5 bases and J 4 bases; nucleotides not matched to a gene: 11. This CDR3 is CASSPRPRGENQPQHF. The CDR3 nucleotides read TGTGCCAGTAGTCCCCGGCCCAGGGGGGAGAATCAGCCCCAGCATTTT.

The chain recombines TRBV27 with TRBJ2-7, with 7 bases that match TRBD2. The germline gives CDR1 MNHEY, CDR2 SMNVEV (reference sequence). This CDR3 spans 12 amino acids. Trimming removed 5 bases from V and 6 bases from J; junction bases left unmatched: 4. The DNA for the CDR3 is TGTGCCAGCAGTCCCAGCGGGGCCGAGCAGTACTTC. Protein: CASSPSGAEQYF.

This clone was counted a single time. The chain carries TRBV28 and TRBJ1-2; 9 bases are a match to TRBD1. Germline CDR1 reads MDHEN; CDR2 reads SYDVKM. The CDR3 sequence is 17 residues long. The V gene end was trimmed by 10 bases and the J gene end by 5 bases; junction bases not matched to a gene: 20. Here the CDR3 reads CATGTGGASELRYGYTF. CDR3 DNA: TGTGCCACCGGAACAGGGGGCGCTTCTGAACTGAGGTATGGCTACACCTTC.

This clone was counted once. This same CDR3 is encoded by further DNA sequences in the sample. CDR3: CASSLAGGLETQYF. DNA of the CDR3: TGTGCCAGCAGCTTGGCGGGGGGGTTGGAGACCCAGTACTTC. This chain uses TRBV7-2 with TRBJ2-5; TRBD2 agrees at 9 bases. Losses at the gene ends were 3 bases for V and 5 bases for J; bases not matched to a gene: 4. This CDR3 spans 14 amino acids. Germline V gene data show CDR1 as SGHTA and CDR2 as FQGNSA.

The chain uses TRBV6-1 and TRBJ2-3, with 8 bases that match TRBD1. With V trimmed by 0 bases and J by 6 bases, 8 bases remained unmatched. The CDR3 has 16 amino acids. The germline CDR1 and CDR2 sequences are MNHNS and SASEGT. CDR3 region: CASSEAGTGYRDTQYF. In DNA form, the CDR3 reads TGTGCCAGCAGTGAAGCTGGGACAGGCTATCGGGATACGCAGTATTTT.

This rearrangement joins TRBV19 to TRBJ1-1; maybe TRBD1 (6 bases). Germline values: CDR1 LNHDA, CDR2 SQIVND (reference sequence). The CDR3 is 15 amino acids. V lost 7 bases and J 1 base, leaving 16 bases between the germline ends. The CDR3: CASISRGGRNTEAFF. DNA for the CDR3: TGTGCCAGTATAAGCAGGGGTGGGAGGAACACTGAAGCTTTCTTT.

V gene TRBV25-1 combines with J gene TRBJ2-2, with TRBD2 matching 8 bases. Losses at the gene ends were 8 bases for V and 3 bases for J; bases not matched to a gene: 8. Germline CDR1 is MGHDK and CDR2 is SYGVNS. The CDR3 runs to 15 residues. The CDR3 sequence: CASRRGARDTGELFF. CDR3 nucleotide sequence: TGTGCCAGCCGGCGGGGGGCACGGGACACCGGGGAGCTGTTTTTT.

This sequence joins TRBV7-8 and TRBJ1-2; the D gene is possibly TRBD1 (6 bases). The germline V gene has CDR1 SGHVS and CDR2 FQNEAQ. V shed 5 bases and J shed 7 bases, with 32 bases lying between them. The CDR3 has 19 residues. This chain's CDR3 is CASSTEGEASQGRRVGYTF. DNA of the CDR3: TGTGCCAGCAGCACAGAGGGAGAGGCGTCGCAGGGGCGCAGAGTTGGCTACACCTTC. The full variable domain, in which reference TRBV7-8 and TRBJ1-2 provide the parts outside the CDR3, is GAGVSQSPRYKVAKRGQDVALRCDPISGHVSLFWYQQALGQGPEFLTYFQNEAQLDKSGLPSDRFFAERPEGSVSTLKIQRTQQEDSAVYLCASSTEGEASQGRRVGYTFGSGTRLTVV.

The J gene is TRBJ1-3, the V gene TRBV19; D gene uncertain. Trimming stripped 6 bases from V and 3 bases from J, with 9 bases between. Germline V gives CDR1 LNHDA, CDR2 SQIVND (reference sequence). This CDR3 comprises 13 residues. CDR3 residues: CASRRAIGNTIYF. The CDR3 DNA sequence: TGTGCCAGTAGGCGGGCAATTGGAAACACCATATATTTT.

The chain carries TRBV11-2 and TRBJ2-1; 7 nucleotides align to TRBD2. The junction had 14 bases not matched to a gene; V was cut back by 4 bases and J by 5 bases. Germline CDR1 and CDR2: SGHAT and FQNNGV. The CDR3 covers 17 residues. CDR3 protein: CASSSRLSGGSHNEQFF. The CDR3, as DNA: TGTGCCAGCAGCTCACGGCTGTCGGGGGGTTCCCACAATGAGCAGTTCTTC.

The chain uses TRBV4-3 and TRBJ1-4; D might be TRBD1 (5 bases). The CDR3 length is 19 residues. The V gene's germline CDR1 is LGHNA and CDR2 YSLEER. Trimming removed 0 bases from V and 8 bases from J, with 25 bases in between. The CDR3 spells CASSQDPTTTWGVEEKLFF. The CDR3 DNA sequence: TGCGCCAGCAGCCAAGATCCCACAACAACATGGGGGGTTGAGGAAAAACTGTTTTTT.

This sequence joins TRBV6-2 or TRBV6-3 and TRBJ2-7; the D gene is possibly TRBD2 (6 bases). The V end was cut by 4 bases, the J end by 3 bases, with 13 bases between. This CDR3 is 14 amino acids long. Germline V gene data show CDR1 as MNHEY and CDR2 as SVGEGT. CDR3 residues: CASSLEGRGYEQYF. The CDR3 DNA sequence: TGTGCCAGCAGTTTGGAGGGTCGGGGCTACGAGCAGTACTTC.

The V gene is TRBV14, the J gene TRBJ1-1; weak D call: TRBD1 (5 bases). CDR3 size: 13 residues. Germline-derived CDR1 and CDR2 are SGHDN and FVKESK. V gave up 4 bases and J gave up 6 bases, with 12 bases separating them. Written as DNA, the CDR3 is TGTGCCAGCAGCCGCGCCCAGGGATCTGAAGCTTTCTTT. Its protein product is CASSRAQGSEAFF.

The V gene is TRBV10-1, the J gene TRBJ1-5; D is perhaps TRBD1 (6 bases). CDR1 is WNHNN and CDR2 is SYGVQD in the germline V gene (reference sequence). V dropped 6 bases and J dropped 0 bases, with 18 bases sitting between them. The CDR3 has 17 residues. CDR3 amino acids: CASRARYRVSSNQPQHF. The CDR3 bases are TGCGCCAGCAGGGCCCGTTACAGGGTCAGTAGCAATCAGCCCCAGCATTTT.

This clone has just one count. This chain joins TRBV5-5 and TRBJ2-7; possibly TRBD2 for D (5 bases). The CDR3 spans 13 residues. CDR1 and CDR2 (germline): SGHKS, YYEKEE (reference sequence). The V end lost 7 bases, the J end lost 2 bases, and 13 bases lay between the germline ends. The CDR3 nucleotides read TGTGCCAGCGGACTGGATCTTACCTACGAGCAGTACTTC. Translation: CASGLDLTYEQYF.

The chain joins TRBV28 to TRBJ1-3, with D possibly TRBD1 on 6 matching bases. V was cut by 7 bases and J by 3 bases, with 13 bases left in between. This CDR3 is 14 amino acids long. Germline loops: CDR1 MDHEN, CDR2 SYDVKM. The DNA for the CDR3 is TGTGCCAGCATGGACAGCTCAGATGGAAACACCATATATTTT. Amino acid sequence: CASMDSSDGNTIYF.

The CDR3 here is CASSPGQANTEAFF. CDR3 bases: TGTGCCAGCAGCCCAGGACAGGCAAACACTGAAGCTTTCTTT. The V call is TRBV7-3, the J call TRBJ1-1, with 7 nucleotides matching TRBD1. The junction had 5 bases not matched to a gene; V was cut back by 5 bases and J by 2 bases. The CDR3 extends over 14 amino acids. The germline V gene has CDR1 SGHTA and CDR2 FQGTGA.

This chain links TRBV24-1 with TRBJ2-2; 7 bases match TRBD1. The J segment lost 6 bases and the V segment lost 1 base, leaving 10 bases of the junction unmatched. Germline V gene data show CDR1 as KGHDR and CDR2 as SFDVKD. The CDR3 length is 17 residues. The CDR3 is CATSDFIQGFSAGELFF. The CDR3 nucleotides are TGTGCCACCAGTGATTTCATACAGGGGTTTAGCGCCGGGGAGCTGTTTTTT.